These 5 T cell receptor beta chains originate from one sample sequenced in a study of T cells expressing NK-cell markers. TCRdb reworked the 5' RACE reads into one entry per CDR3 protein, no DNA. This sample's clone table lists roughly 380,000 distinct CDR3 sequences. Sequenced sample: blood T cells: a sorted CD56 or NKG2C T cell subset, CD4+ or CD8+ T cells, or bulk PBMC T cells (not recorded which). Every receptor here comes from a man aged 18-75 years in good health.

V is TRBV2 and J is TRBJ1-5. The germline CDR1 and CDR2 sequences are SNHLY and FYNNEI. This CDR3 region has 15 residues. The CDR3 spells CASSVSRRSNQPQHF. The entire variable domain, with the rest obtained from reference TRBV2 and TRBJ1-5, is as follows: EPEVTQTPSHQVTQMGQEVILRCVPISNHLYFYWYRQILGQKVEFLVSFYNNEISEKSEIFDDQFSVERPDGSNFTLKIRSTKLEDSAMYFCASSVSRRSNQPQHFGDGTRLSIL.

This rearrangement joins TRBV20-1 to TRBJ2-3; TCRdb's D gene call, TRBD2, goes unchecked for lack of DNA. In germline, CDR1 is DFQATT, CDR2 SNEGSKA (reference sequence). The CDR3 sequence is 12 residues long. The CDR3 reads CSARGVGDTQYF.

This sequence joins TRBV28 and TRBJ2-7. Germline lookup yields CDR1 MDHEN and CDR2 SYDVKM. The CDR3 runs 11 residues. CDR3: CASSLNREQYF.

The rearrangement joins TRBV24-1 to TRBJ2-3; TCRdb returns TRBD1, unconfirmable since there is no DNA. This CDR3 region has 16 residues. From germline, CDR1 is KGHDR and CDR2 SFDVKD. The CDR3 loop is CATSDPRGPSTDTQYF.

The J gene is TRBJ2-5, the V gene TRBV6-1; the D gene TCRdb calls, TRBD1, cannot be checked with no DNA. CDR1 MNHNS and CDR2 SASEGT come from the germline V gene. The length of the CDR3 is 15 residues. This CDR3 is CASSEWGQGQETQYF.